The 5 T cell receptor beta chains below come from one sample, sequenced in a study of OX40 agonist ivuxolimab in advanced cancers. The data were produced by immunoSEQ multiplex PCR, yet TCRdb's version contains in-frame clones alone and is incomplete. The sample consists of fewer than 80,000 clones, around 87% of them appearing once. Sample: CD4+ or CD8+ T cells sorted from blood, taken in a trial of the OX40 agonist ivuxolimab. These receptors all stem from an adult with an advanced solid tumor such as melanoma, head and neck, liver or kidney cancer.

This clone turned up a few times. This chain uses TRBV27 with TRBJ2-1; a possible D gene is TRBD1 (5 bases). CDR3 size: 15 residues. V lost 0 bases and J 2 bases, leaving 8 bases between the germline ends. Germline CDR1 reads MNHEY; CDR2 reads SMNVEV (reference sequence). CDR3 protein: CASSLSRETYNEQFF. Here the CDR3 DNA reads TGTGCCAGCAGTTTATCCAGGGAAACCTACAATGAGCAGTTCTTC.

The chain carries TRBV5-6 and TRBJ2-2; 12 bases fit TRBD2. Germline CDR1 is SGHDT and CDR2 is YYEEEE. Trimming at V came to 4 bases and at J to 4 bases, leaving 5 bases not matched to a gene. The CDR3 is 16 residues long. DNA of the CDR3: TGTGCCAGCAGCCTAGGACTAGCGGGGAGCACCGGGGAGCTGTTTTTT. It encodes CASSLGLAGSTGELFF.

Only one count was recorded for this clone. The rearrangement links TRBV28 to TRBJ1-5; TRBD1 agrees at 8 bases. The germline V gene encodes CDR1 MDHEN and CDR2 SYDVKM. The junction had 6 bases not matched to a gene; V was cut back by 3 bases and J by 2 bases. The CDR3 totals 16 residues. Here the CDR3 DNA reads TGTGCCAGCAGTTTTTCCAGGGGGCAGGGCAATCAGCCCCAGCATTTT. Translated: CASSFSRGQGNQPQHF. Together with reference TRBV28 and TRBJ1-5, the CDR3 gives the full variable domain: DVKVTQSSRYLVKRTGEKVFLECVQDMDHENMFWYRQDPGLGLRLIYFSYDVKMKEKGDIPEGYSVSREKKERFSLILESASTNQTSMYLCASSFSRGQGNQPQHFGDGTRLSIL.

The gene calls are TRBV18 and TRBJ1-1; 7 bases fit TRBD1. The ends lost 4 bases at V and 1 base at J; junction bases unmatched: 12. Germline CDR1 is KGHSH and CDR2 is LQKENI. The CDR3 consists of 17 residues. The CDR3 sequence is CASSLQAPGQRNTEAFF. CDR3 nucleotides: TGTGCCAGCTCACTACAAGCCCCGGGACAGCGGAACACTGAAGCTTTCTTT. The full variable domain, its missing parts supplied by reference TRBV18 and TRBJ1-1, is NAGVMQNPRHLVRRRGQEARLRCSPMKGHSHVYWYRQLPEEGLKFMVYLQKENIIDESGMPKERFSAEFPKEGPSILRIQQVVRGDSAAYFCASSLQAPGQRNTEAFFGQGTRLTVV.

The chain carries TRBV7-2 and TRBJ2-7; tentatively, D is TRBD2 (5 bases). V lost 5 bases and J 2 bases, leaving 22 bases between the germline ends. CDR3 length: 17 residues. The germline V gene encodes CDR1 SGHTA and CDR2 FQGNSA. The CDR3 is CASSPRESPGSTYEQYF. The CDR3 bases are TGTGCCAGCAGCCCCCGAGAGTCCCCGGGGTCTACCTACGAGCAGTACTTC.